These 12 T cell receptor beta chains came from one sample sequenced in a study of T cell repertoires in chronic hepatitis B. Profiling relied on immunoSEQ multiplex PCR, and the TCRdb table lists in-frame clones only, not all of them. The sample data list over 75 clones. The sequencing input was HBV core (core169) epitope-specific CD8+ T cells from PBMCs. Receptor source: a human donor with chronic hepatitis B virus infection.

The chain combines TRBV6-1 with TRBJ2-7, with D perhaps matching TRBD1 or TRBD2 (7 bases each). The V end lost 1 base, the J end lost 5 bases, and 12 bases lay between the germline ends. Germline V gene lookup returns CDR1 MNHNS and CDR2 SASEGT. The CDR3 contains 14 residues. The CDR3 loop is CASSEGEGANEQYF. The CDR3 DNA sequence: TGTGCCAGCAGTGAAGGGGAGGGGGCCAACGAGCAGTACTTC.

The chain recombines TRBV6-1 with TRBJ2-5; 15 bases are a match to TRBD2. There are 19 residues in the CDR3. CDR1 and CDR2 (germline): MNHNS, SASEGT. The V segment lost 0 bases and the J segment 9 bases; nucleotides outside the gene matches: 14. The CDR3 here is CASSEASGLAGGPGRAQYF. The CDR3 DNA reads TGTGCCAGCAGTGAAGCTTCGGGACTAGCGGGAGGCCCCGGTCGGGCCCAGTACTTC.

The chain links TRBV4-1 to TRBJ2-1; TRBD1 or TRBD2 may be the D gene (5 bases each). The V gene's germline CDR1 is MGHRA and CDR2 YSYEKL. The V end was cut by 4 bases, the J end by 7 bases, with 14 bases between. This CDR3 comprises 14 residues. The CDR3: CASSRVGERNEQFF. The CDR3 region has the DNA TGCGCCAGCAGCCGGGTGGGGGAGCGGAATGAGCAGTTCTTC.

CDR3 sequence: CASSRTATNEKLFF. Written as DNA, the CDR3 is TGTGCCAGCAGTCGGACAGCAACTAATGAAAAACTGTTTTTT. The chain joins TRBV6-6 to TRBJ1-4; tentative D call: TRBD1 (6 bases). CDR3 length: 14 residues. The germline V gene encodes CDR1 MNHNY and CDR2 SVGAGI (reference sequence). V dropped 5 bases and J dropped 0 bases, with 7 bases sitting between them.

V and J are TRBV6-1 and TRBJ2-7; no clear D gene. Germline lookup yields CDR1 MNHNS and CDR2 SASEGT. The CDR3 totals 11 residues. V was shortened by 5 bases and J by 6 bases, with 8 bases between the two germline ends. The CDR3 loop is CASSYPIEQYF. CDR3 nucleotide sequence: TGTGCCAGCAGTTACCCTATCGAGCAGTACTTC.

This sequence joins TRBV4-2 and TRBJ2-3; TRBD2 is a possible D gene (6 bases). The V end was cut by 1 base, the J end by 4 bases, with 12 bases between. The CDR3 sequence is 15 residues long. The germline V gene has CDR1 LGHNA and CDR2 YNFKEQ. The CDR3 protein is CASSQGPRGADTQYF. The CDR3 coding sequence is TGTGCCAGCAGCCAAGGGCCCCGCGGGGCAGATACGCAGTATTTT.

The V call is TRBV19, the J call TRBJ1-1; maybe TRBD1 (5 bases). The CDR3 runs 15 residues. Germline CDR1 LNHDA, CDR2 SQIVND (reference sequence). V lost 1 base, J lost 0 bases, and 9 bases lay in between. This CDR3 reads CASSIARAMNTEAFF. CDR3 coding DNA: TGTGCCAGTAGTATAGCCAGGGCGATGAACACTGAAGCTTTCTTT. The full variable domain, in which reference TRBV19 and TRBJ1-1 provide the parts outside the CDR3, is DGGITQSPKYLFRKEGQNVTLSCEQNLNHDAMYWYRQDPGQGLRLIYYSQIVNDFQKGDIAEGYSVSREKKESFPLTVTSAQKNPTAFYLCASSIARAMNTEAFFGQGTRLTVV.

This clone is a singleton in its sample. The chain employs TRBV27 and TRBJ2-7; no reliable D call. V was clipped by 3 bases and J by 0 bases, with 6 bases between them. Germline assignment: CDR1 MNHEY and CDR2 SMNVEV (reference sequence). The CDR3 is 13 residues long. The CDR3 DNA follows: TGTGCCAGCAGTTTCGCGAGCTCCTACGAGCAGTACTTC. This codes for CASSFASSYEQYF.

The chain uses TRBV6-6 and TRBJ2-5, with D perhaps matching TRBD2 (6 bases). The CDR3 totals 14 residues. The germline gives CDR1 MNHNY, CDR2 SVGAGI (reference sequence). V was cut by 2 bases and J by 6 bases, with 13 bases left in between. The CDR3 DNA is TGTGCCAGCAGTTACCCCGGGGGAGGCAAGACCCAGTACTTC. Translated, it gives CASSYPGGGKTQYF.

This chain links TRBV14 with TRBJ2-1, with 8 bases that match TRBD1. The CDR3 has 13 amino acids. Germline V gene sequence: CDR1 SGHDN, CDR2 FVKESK. The V and J ends lost 4 bases and 8 bases, in that order; junction bases with no gene match: 4. The CDR3 DNA sequence: TGTGCCAGCAGCCGGACAGGGAGCGATGAGCAGTTCTTC. This gives the protein CASSRTGSDEQFF.

The gene calls are TRBV11-1 and TRBJ2-1; D perhaps matches TRBD2 (6 bases). The CDR3 has 15 residues. The V gene's germline CDR1 is SGHAT and CDR2 FQDESV (reference sequence). V was pared by 7 bases and J by 2 bases, with 15 bases between. CDR3 sequence: CASTPGEAAYNEQFF. The CDR3 nucleotides read TGTGCCAGCACCCCCGGGGAGGCGGCCTACAATGAGCAGTTCTTC.

This chain links TRBV4-2 with TRBJ2-7; D gene unclear. Between the trimmed V and J ends, which lost 4 bases and 2 bases, there was a span of 15 bases. This CDR3 spans 15 amino acids. The germline CDR1 and CDR2 sequences are LGHNA and YNFKEQ. CDR3 coding DNA: TGTGCCAGCAGCCCAGAGTTGGGGTCGGCCTACGAGCAGTACTTC. It specifies CASSPELGSAYEQYF.